These T cell receptor beta chains were read from a single sample in a study of T cell changes during pregnancy in multiple sclerosis. Data came from immunoSEQ multiplex PCR; TCRdb stores just in-frame clones and leaves some out. The sample has tens of thousands of clones, 80% to 95% seen once. The sequencing here drew on CD4+ T cells from peripheral blood mononuclear cells, taken after pregnancy. All receptors derive from a female donor in good health, enrolled as a control in a pregnancy study. The CDR3 runs from the conserved cysteine through the conserved F or W. A D gene is named only where the DNA matches it firmly. Clone size is shown for a subset of rows, as once, few, many or a class of expanded clone.

cdr3_length: 11; v_call: TRBV20-1; j_call: TRBJ2-5; clone_size: -; d_call: -; cdr3_aa: CSASIQETQYF; cdr3_nt: TGCAGTGCTAGTATCCAAGAGACCCAGTACTTC
cdr3_length: 14; v_call: TRBV2; j_call: TRBJ2-1; clone_size: once; d_call: TRBD2; cdr3_aa: CASSELGGGGKQFF; cdr3_nt: TGTGCCAGCAGTGAACTTGGCGGGGGGGGGAAGCAGTTCTTC
cdr3_length: 16; v_call: TRBV5-3; j_call: TRBJ1-2; clone_size: few; d_call: TRBD1; cdr3_aa: CARSFTGQGVSDGYTF; cdr3_nt: TGTGCCAGAAGCTTCACGGGACAGGGGGTTAGCGATGGCTACACCTTC
cdr3_length: 14; v_call: TRBV4-1; j_call: TRBJ2-1; clone_size: -; d_call: TRBD2; cdr3_aa: CATKGLAGVGEQFF; cdr3_nt: TGCGCCACCAAGGGACTAGCGGGGGTTGGTGAGCAGTTCTTC
cdr3_length: 16; v_call: TRBV7-9; j_call: TRBJ2-3; clone_size: -; d_call: -; cdr3_aa: CASSLDNRVATDTQYF; cdr3_nt: TGTGCCAGCAGCTTAGACAACAGGGTTGCAACAGATACGCAGTATTTT
cdr3_length: 14; v_call: TRBV5-6; j_call: TRBJ2-1; clone_size: -; d_call: -; cdr3_aa: CASSPAGASNEQFF; cdr3_nt: TGTGCCAGCAGCCCGGCGGGTGCTTCGAATGAGCAGTTCTTC
cdr3_length: 14; v_call: TRBV5-6; j_call: TRBJ1-2; clone_size: -; d_call: -; cdr3_aa: CASNEQRAYYGYTF; cdr3_nt: TGTGCCAGCAATGAACAGAGGGCTTACTATGGCTACACCTTC
cdr3_length: 13; v_call: TRBV7-8; j_call: TRBJ2-3; clone_size: once; d_call: TRBD1; cdr3_aa: CASRRTGVDTQYF; cdr3_nt: TGTGCCAGCAGAAGGACAGGGGTAGATACGCAGTATTTT
cdr3_length: 14; v_call: TRBV2; j_call: TRBJ1-1; clone_size: -; d_call: -; cdr3_aa: CASSVQGGVTEAFF; cdr3_nt: TGTGCCAGCAGTGTCCAGGGCGGGGTCACTGAAGCTTTCTTT
cdr3_length: 13; v_call: TRBV2; j_call: TRBJ2-7; clone_size: -; d_call: TRBD1; cdr3_aa: CASLGQEPYEQYF; cdr3_nt: TGTGCCAGCTTAGGACAGGAACCCTACGAGCAGTACTTC
cdr3_length: 15; v_call: TRBV6-1; j_call: TRBJ2-7; clone_size: -; d_call: TRBD2; cdr3_aa: CASSEPGLATYEQYF; cdr3_nt: TGTGCCAGCAGTGAACCGGGACTAGCGACCTACGAGCAGTACTTC
cdr3_length: 13; v_call: TRBV30; j_call: TRBJ1-1; clone_size: few; d_call: -; cdr3_aa: CAWSLLGPGEAFF; cdr3_nt: TGTGCCTGGAGTCTCTTGGGTCCCGGGGAAGCTTTCTTT
cdr3_length: 14; v_call: TRBV10-1; j_call: TRBJ1-6; clone_size: -; d_call: TRBD1; cdr3_aa: CASSLGTDNSPLHF; cdr3_nt: TGCGCCAGCAGTCTTGGGACAGATAATTCACCCCTCCACTTT
cdr3_length: 16; v_call: TRBV16; j_call: TRBJ2-7; clone_size: -; d_call: TRBD2; cdr3_aa: CASSQSPPLAGGTSYF; cdr3_nt: TGTGCCAGCAGCCAATCTCCGCCCCTAGCGGGAGGGACATCGTACTTC